This is a list of T cell receptor beta chains from one sample in a study of control samples from healthy donors and cancer patients. Clones were sequenced by immunoSEQ multiplex PCR, and TCRdb holds only the in-frame ones, with some missing. This table has over 100,000 clones, roughly 90% appearing once. The specimen sequenced was blood. The receptors were sampled from a man aged 40-50 years in good health. The CDR3 runs from the conserved cysteine through the conserved F or W. A D gene is named only where the DNA matches it firmly. A row's size may be missing; if present it is once, few, many or a size class.

. | TRBJ2-5 | TRBV29-1 | . | CSVWGWETQYF | TGCAGCGTTTGGGGCTGGGAGACCCAGTACTTC
TRBD1 | TRBJ1-2 | TRBV6-5 | . | CASRTGTGYGGYTF | TGTGCCAGCAGGACCGGGACAGGGTATGGTGGCTACACCTTC
. | TRBJ2-5 | TRBV6-6 | . | CASTNRETQYF | TGTGCCAGCACAAATCGAGAGACCCAGTACTTC
TRBD1 | TRBJ1-5 | TRBV6-5 | . | CASTTGAGSNQPQHF | TGTGCCAGCACGACAGGGGCAGGTAGCAATCAGCCCCAGCATTTT
. | TRBJ1-1 | TRBV18 | . | CASSRQRNTEAFF | TGTGCCAGCTCACGACAAAGGAACACTGAAGCTTTCTTT
. | TRBJ2-5 | TRBV5-1 | . | CASSSQGETQYF | TGCGCCAGCAGCTCCCAGGGGGAGACCCAGTACTTC
. | TRBJ2-7 | TRBV4-1 | once | CASSQTGTDSYEQYF | TGCGCCAGCAGCCAGACCGGGACTGACTCCTACGAGCAGTACTTC
. | TRBJ2-2 | TRBV3-1/TRBV3-2 | . | CASSRENTGELFF | TGTGCCAGCAGCCGCGAAAACACCGGGGAGCTGTTTTTT
TRBD1 | TRBJ1-5 | TRBV28 | . | CASSPQGAGNQPQHF | TGTGCCAGCAGTCCACAGGGGGCAGGTAATCAGCCCCAGCATTTT
. | TRBJ2-5 | TRBV18 | . | CASSPGGGTQYF | TGTGCCAGCTCACCGGGTGGAGGGACCCAGTACTTC
TRBD2 | TRBJ2-7 | TRBV5-5 | . | CASSSGLAGEQYF | TGTGCCAGCAGCTCGGGACTAGCGGGGGAGCAGTACTTC
. | TRBJ2-7 | TRBV6-5 | . | CASSYRRSKGLHEQYF | TGTGCCAGCAGTTACCGCCGCAGTAAGGGGCTCCACGAGCAGTACTTC
TRBD1 | TRBJ2-3 | TRBV7-3 | . | CASGTGASTDTQYF | TGTGCCAGCGGAACAGGGGCCAGCACAGATACGCAGTATTTT
. | TRBJ1-1 | TRBV6-5 | . | CASSYGTEAFF | TGTGCCAGCAGTTACGGCACTGAAGCTTTCTTT
. | TRBJ2-1 | TRBV6-5 | . | CASRIIQGLRFF | TGTGCCAGCAGAATAATCCAGGGATTGCGGTTCTTC
TRBD1 | TRBJ2-2 | TRBV6-6 | . | CASSPYRTGSIGGELFF | TGTGCCAGCAGTCCATACCGGACAGGGAGCATCGGCGGGGAGCTGTTTTTT
TRBD2 | TRBJ2-5 | TRBV5-1 | . | CASSLVGGLAGSKTQYF | TGCGCCAGCAGCTTGGTCGGGGGACTAGCGGGGTCAAAGACCCAGTACTTC
TRBD1 | TRBJ1-2 | TRBV4-1 | . | CASSHENRGDNYGYTF | TGCGCCAGCAGCCATGAGAACAGGGGAGATAACTATGGCTACACCTTC
. | TRBJ1-1 | TRBV18 | . | CASSPPSVSANTEAFF | TGTGCCAGCTCACCACCGAGTGTCAGCGCGAACACTGAAGCTTTCTTT
. | TRBJ1-2 | TRBV19 | once | CASSIRQHGYTF | TGTGCCAGTAGTATTCGCCAGCATGGCTACACCTTC
TRBD2 | TRBJ2-3 | TRBV6-2/TRBV6-3 | . | CASSSIGLAGSKDTQYF | TGTGCCAGCAGTTCCATCGGACTAGCGGGGTCGAAAGATACGCAGTATTTT
. | TRBJ2-1 | TRBV6-6 | . | CATSSIHEQFF | TGTGCCACGAGTAGTATCCATGAGCAGTTCTTC
TRBD1 | TRBJ1-1 | TRBV7-7 | . | CASSLAIRGRKNTEAFF | TGTGCTAGCAGCTTAGCTATCAGGGGGCGAAAGAACACTGAAGCTTTCTTT
. | TRBJ2-5 | TRBV12-5 | once | CASGLSGETQYF | TGTGCTAGTGGGCTCAGTGGCGAGACCCAGTACTTC
TRBD1 | TRBJ2-3 | TRBV11-2 | . | CASSHGTGGMTDTQYF | TGTGCCAGCAGCCACGGGACAGGGGGAATGACAGATACGCAGTATTTT
. | TRBJ2-2 | TRBV9 | . | CASRRTGAYDTGELFF | TGTGCCAGCCGACGGACGGGGGCGTATGACACCGGGGAGCTGTTTTTT
. | TRBJ1-1 | TRBV7-9 | . | CASSLTIGGEAFF | TGTGCCAGCAGCTTAACCATAGGCGGTGAAGCTTTCTTT
TRBD1 | TRBJ1-6 | TRBV24-1 | . | CATSEHEGQETSPLHF | TGTGCCACCAGTGAACATGAGGGACAGGAGACCTCACCCCTCCACTTT
. | TRBJ2-1 | TRBV6-1 | . | CASSEAGWAGRSNEQFF | TGTGCCAGCAGTGAAGCAGGGTGGGCAGGGAGATCAAATGAGCAGTTCTTC
TRBD2 | TRBJ2-2 | TRBV19 | . | CASSMGGGARGTGELFF | TGTGCCAGTAGTATGGGCGGGGGGGCCCGTGGCACCGGGGAGCTGTTTTTT
TRBD2 | TRBJ2-2 | TRBV7-7 | . | CASRPTSGGITGELFF | TGTGCTAGCAGGCCTACTAGCGGGGGAATCACCGGGGAGCTGTTTTTT
TRBD1 | TRBJ2-2 | TRBV15 | once | CATNQGAGELFF | TGTGCCACCAACCAGGGGGCGGGGGAGCTGTTTTTT
. | TRBJ1-4 | TRBV9 | . | CASSVGTSNEKLFF | TGTGCCAGCAGCGTGGGGACCTCTAATGAAAAACTGTTTTTT
. | TRBJ1-2 | TRBV20-1 | once | CSARDQYGYTF | TGCAGTGCTAGAGACCAATATGGCTACACCTTC
. | TRBJ2-1 | TRBV6-1 | . | CASSEWVAVEQFF | TGTGCCAGCAGTGAATGGGTAGCGGTTGAGCAGTTCTTC
. | TRBJ2-5 | TRBV7-2 | . | CASSSPETQYF | TGTGCCAGCAGCTCCCCAGAGACCCAGTACTTC
. | TRBJ1-6 | TRBV3-1/TRBV3-2 | . | CASSQRHQGFTSYNSPLHF | TGTGCCAGCAGCCAACGTCATCAGGGGTTTACGTCCTATAATTCACCCCTCCACTTT
. | TRBJ1-1 | TRBV4-1 | . | CASSQEGQPSNTEAFF | TGCGCCAGCAGCCAGGAAGGACAGCCTTCGAACACTGAAGCTTTCTTT
TRBD2 | TRBJ2-5 | TRBV4-1 | . | CASSQVVWLAEETQYF | TGCGCCAGCAGCCAAGTCGTGTGGCTAGCGGAAGAGACCCAGTACTTC
TRBD1 | TRBJ1-5 | TRBV7-2 | once | CASSSTGDNQPQHF | TGTGCCAGCAGCTCGACAGGGGACAATCAGCCCCAGCATTTT
. | TRBJ1-4 | TRBV5-1 | . | CASSTGPNEKLFF | TGCGCCAGCAGCACCGGGCCTAATGAAAAACTGTTTTTT
. | TRBJ2-7 | TRBV4-1 | . | CASSQDHGYEQYF | TGCGCCAGCAGCCAAGATCACGGGTACGAGCAGTACTTC
TRBD1 | TRBJ2-7 | TRBV27 | . | CASSRTGVGYEQYF | TGTGCCAGCAGTCGGACAGGGGTGGGGTACGAGCAGTACTTC
. | TRBJ1-2 | TRBV7-2 | . | CASSTMTVNYGYTF | TGTGCCAGCAGCACAATGACAGTCAACTATGGCTACACCTTC
TRBD1 | TRBJ1-5 | TRBV5-6 | once | CASSWSGQNQPQHF | TGTGCCAGCAGCTGGTCGGGACAGAATCAGCCCCAGCATTTT
. | TRBJ1-1 | TRBV30 | . | CAWSRIGMVGAFF | TGTGCCTGGAGTCGAATTGGTATGGTTGGGGCTTTCTTT
. | TRBJ2-3 | TRBV12-3/TRBV12-4 | . | CASSLIDTQYF | TGTGCCAGCAGTTTAATTGATACGCAGTATTTT
. | TRBJ2-2 | TRBV6-4 | . | CASRRVGNTGELFF | TGTGCCAGCAGGAGGGTAGGGAACACCGGGGAGCTGTTTTTT
. | TRBJ2-5 | TRBV5-1 | . | CASSLVADPQEIQYF | TGCGCCAGCAGCTTGGTGGCAGATCCCCAAGAGATCCAGTACTTC
. | TRBJ2-7 | TRBV28 | . | CASNRVPYEQYF | TGTGCCAGTAACAGGGTACCCTACGAGCAGTACTTC
. | TRBJ2-7 | TRBV21-1 | . | CASSRSTSGSSCEQYF | TGTGCCAGCAGCAGATCGACTAGCGGGTCCTCCTGCGAGCAGTACTTC
TRBD2 | TRBJ2-1 | TRBV11-3 | once | CASSPPRTSGGYNEQFF | TGTGCCAGCAGCCCCCCCCGAACTAGCGGGGGGTATAATGAGCAGTTCTTC
TRBD1 | TRBJ2-7 | TRBV11-2 | . | CASSSPRDRVHEQYF | TGTGCCAGCAGCTCCCCCCGGGACAGGGTCCACGAGCAGTACTTC
. | TRBJ2-2 | TRBV12-2 | . | CASRLALLGVNTGELFF | TGTGCAAGTCGCTTAGCGCTTTTGGGAGTGAACACCGGGGAGCTGTTTTTT
. | TRBJ1-5 | TRBV5-1 | . | CASSLDSNQPQHF | TGCGCCAGCAGCTTGGATAGCAATCAGCCCCAGCATTTT
TRBD2 | TRBJ2-1 | TRBV9 | . | CASSVGASGAYNEQFF | TGTGCCAGCAGCGTAGGGGCTAGCGGGGCCTACAATGAGCAGTTCTTC
TRBD2 | TRBJ2-2 | TRBV10-2 | . | CASWGGVAGGLNTGELFF | TGCGCCAGCTGGGGAGGAGTAGCGGGGGGTCTTAACACCGGGGAGCTGTTTTTT
. | TRBJ1-2 | TRBV5-1 | . | CASSLEVSPSYTF | TGCGCCAGCAGCTTGGAAGTCAGCCCCAGCTACACCTTC
. | TRBJ1-1 | TRBV11-2 | . | CASSSLRGNTEAFF | TGTGCCAGCAGCTCGCTGAGGGGGAACACTGAAGCTTTCTTT
. | TRBJ2-7 | TRBV5-6 | . | CASSLFNSDEQYF | TGTGCCAGCAGCTTGTTCAACTCCGACGAGCAGTACTTC